This T cell receptor (beta chain) stems from a study of CD8+CD57+ T cells in acquired aplastic anemia. At the level of the study: Sorted CD4+ and CD8+ cell DNA averaged approximately 3.4 ug.

CDR3 and TCR beta VDJ profiling relied on a genomic DNA template. TCRdb re-derived calls from the reads in MiXCR, one entry per CDR3 protein. This sample has over 40,000 distinct CDR3 sequences, with approximately 57% found just once. Germline CDR1 reads DFQATT; CDR2 reads SNEGSKA (reference sequence). V was clipped by 6 bases and J by 2 bases, with 13 bases between them. The CDR3 has 13 residues. All patients picked for sequencing had shown, by flow cytometry, an expansion of CD8+CD57+ cells. When blood sampling took place, the patients had received no therapy. Points from the study as a whole: The study identified around 28 CD8+ CDR3 sequences shared by patients and controls.

Remarks on this clonotype: The antigen is not known.

This rearrangement joins TRBV20-1 to TRBJ2-5; possible D gene TRBD1, 6 bases. What was sequenced was sorted CD4+, CD8+, or CD8+CD57+ T cells (not recorded which) from PBMCs. The TCR sequence derives from a human donor with aplastic anemia. DNA for the CDR3: TGCAGTGCAGATGGGGACATTCAAGAGACCCAGTACTTC. It encodes CSADGDIQETQYF.